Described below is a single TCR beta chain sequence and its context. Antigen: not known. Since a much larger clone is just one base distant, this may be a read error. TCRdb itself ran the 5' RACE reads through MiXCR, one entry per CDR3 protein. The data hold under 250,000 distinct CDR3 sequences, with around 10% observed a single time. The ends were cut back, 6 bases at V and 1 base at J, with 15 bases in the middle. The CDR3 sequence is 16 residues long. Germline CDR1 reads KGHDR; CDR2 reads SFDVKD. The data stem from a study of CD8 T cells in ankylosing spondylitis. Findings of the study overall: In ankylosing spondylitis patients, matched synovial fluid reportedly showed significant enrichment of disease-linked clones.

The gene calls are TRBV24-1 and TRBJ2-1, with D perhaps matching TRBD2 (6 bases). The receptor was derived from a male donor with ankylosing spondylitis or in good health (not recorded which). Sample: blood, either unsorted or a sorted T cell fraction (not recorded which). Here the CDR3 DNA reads TGTGCCACCAGTAACGGGACTGCCGTTTCCTACAATGAGCAGTTCTTC. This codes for CATSNGTAVSYNEQFF.